This TCR beta chain was captured by sequencing in a study of CD8 T cells in ankylosing spondylitis. A word on this clonotype: What it binds is not known.

Study findings and constraints: Some of these motif variants have turned up before, in reports on reactive arthritis synovial fluid and blood. The authors reported significant enrichment of disease-linked clones in matched ankylosing spondylitis synovial fluid. A TCR beta motif made of about 8 highly homologous variants seemed typical of ankylosing spondylitis blood.

One entry per CDR3 protein results from TCRdb running MiXCR on the 5' RACE reads. The profile covers 300,000 to 350,000 distinct CDR3 sequences, with under 25% appearing a single time and 3.5% taken by the ten largest. This clonotype originated in a female donor with ankylosing spondylitis or in good health (not recorded which). Sequencing was carried out using blood, either unsorted or a sorted T cell fraction (not recorded which).

This chain's CDR3 is CASSPRGRAGHGEQFF. The CDR3 coding sequence is TGTGCCAGCAGTCCCCGGGGGCGGGCTGGGCATGGTGAGCAGTTCTTC. The chain is built from TRBV25-1 and TRBJ2-1, with D perhaps given as TRBD1 or TRBD2 (6 bases each). CDR1 is MGHDK, CDR2 SYGVNS, per germline. This CDR3 contains 16 residues. Trimming shortened V by 5 bases and J by 9 bases, and 23 bases separated the two germline ends.